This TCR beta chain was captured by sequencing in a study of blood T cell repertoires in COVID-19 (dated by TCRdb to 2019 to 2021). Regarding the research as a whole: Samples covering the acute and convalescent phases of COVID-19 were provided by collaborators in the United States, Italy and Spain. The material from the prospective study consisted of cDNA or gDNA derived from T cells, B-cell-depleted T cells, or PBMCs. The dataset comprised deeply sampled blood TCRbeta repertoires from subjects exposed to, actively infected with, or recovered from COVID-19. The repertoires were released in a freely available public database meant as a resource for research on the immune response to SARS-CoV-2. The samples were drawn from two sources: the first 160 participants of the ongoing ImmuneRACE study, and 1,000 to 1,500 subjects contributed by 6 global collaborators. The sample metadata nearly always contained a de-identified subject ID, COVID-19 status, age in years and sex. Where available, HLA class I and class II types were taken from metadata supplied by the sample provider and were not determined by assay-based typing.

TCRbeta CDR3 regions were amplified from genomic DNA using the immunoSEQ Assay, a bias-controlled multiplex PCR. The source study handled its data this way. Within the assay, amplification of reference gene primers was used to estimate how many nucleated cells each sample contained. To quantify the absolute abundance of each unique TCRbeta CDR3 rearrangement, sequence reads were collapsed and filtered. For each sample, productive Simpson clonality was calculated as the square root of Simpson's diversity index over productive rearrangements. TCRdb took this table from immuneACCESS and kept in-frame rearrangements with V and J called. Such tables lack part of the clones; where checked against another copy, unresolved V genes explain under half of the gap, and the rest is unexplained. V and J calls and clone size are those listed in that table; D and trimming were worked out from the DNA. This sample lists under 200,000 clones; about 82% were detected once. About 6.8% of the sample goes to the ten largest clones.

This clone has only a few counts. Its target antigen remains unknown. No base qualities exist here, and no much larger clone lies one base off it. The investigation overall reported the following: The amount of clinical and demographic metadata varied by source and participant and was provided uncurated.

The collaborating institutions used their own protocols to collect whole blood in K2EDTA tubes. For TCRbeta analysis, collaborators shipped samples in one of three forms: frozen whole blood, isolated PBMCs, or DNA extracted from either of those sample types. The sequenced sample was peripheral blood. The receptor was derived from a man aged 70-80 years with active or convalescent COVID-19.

The CDR3 amino acid sequence is: CASSSHQGWGEQFF. The bases read TGTGCCAGCAGCTCTCACCAGGGGTGGGGTGAGCAGTTCTTC. The chain was built from TRBV7-2 and TRBJ2-1; possibly the D gene is TRBD1, per 6 matching bases. Based on the germline V gene, the CDR1 and CDR2 sequences are SGHTA and FQGNSA. V is pared back by 4 bases and J by 9 bases, with 16 bases lying between the germline termini. CDR3 length: 14 amino acids, cysteine to phenylalanine. Just CDR3 DNA is preserved here, 42 bases in frame from base 1.